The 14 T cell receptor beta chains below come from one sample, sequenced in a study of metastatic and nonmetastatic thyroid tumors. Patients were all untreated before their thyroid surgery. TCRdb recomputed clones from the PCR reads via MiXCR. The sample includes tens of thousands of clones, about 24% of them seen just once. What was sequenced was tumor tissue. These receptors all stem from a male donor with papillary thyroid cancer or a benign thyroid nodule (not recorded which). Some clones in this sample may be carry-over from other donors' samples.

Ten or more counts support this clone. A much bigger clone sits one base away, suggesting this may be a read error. CDR3 in amino acids: CASLPGSTYEQYF. Here the CDR3 DNA reads TGTGCCAGCCTCCCAGGGTCGACCTACGAGCAGTACTTC. The chain is built from TRBV6-1 and TRBJ2-7; possible D gene TRBD1, 5 bases. The germline V and J ends were trimmed by 8 bases and 2 bases, with 13 bases remaining between them. This CDR3 spans 13 amino acids. CDR1 and CDR2 from the germline V gene are MNHNS and SASEGT.

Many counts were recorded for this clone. The chain's CDR3 is CASSGRTNEQFF. CDR3 in DNA: TGCGCCAGCAGCGGCAGAACCAATGAGCAGTTCTTC. This rearrangement joins TRBV5-1 to TRBJ2-1; D not certain. The CDR3 is 12 amino acids. The V gene's germline CDR1 is SGHRS and CDR2 YFSETQ. Trimming left V 4 bases short and J 6 bases short, with 8 bases between.

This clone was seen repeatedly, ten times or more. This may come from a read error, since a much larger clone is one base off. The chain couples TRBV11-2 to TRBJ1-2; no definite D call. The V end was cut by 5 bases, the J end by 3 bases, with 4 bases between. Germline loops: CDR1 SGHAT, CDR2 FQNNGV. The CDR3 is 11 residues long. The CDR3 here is CASSPDYGYTF. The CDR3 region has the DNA TGTGCCAGCAGCCCGGACTATGGCTACACCTTC.

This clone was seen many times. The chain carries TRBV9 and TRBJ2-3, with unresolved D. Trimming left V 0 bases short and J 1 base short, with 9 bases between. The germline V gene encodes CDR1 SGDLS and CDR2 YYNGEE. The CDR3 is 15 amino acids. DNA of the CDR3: TGTGCCAGCAGCGTAGCACATGGCGGCACAGATACGCAGTATTTT. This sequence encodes CASSVAHGGTDTQYF.

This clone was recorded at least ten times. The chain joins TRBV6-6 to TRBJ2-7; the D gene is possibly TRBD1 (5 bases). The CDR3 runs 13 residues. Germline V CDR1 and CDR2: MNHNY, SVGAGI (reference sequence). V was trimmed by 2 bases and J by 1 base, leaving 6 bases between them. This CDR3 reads CASSYKGSYEQYF. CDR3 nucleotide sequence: TGTGCCAGCAGTTACAAGGGGTCCTACGAGCAGTACTTC.

The CDR3 reads CASSLGLPANTEAFF. The CDR3 region has the DNA TGTGCCAGCAGCTTAGGTCTTCCAGCGAACACTGAAGCTTTCTTT. The genes are TRBV7-2 and TRBJ1-1; D uncertain. V lost 1 base and J 1 base, leaving 10 bases between the germline ends. The CDR3 runs to 15 residues. CDR1 and CDR2 (germline): SGHTA, FQGNSA. Based on the CDR3 plus reference TRBV7-2 and TRBJ1-1, the full variable domain is GAGVSQSPSNKVTEKGKDVELRCDPISGHTALYWYRQSLGQGLEFLIYFQGNSAPDKSGLPSDRFSAERTGGSVSTLTIQRTQQEDSAVYLCASSLGLPANTEAFFGQGTRLTVV.

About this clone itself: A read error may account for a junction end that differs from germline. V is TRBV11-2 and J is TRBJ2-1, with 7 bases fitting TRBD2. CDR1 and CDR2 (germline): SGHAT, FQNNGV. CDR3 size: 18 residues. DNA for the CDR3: TGTACCAGCAGCTCAGACGGAGGACTAGGCTTCCCCTACAATGAGCAGTTCTTC. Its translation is CTSSSDGGLGFPYNEQFF.

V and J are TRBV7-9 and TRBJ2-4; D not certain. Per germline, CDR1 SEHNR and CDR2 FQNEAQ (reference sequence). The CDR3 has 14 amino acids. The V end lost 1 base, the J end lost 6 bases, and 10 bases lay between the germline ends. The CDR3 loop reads CASSLDWPVNIQYF. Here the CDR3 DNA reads TGTGCCAGCAGCTTAGATTGGCCCGTAAACATTCAGTACTTC.

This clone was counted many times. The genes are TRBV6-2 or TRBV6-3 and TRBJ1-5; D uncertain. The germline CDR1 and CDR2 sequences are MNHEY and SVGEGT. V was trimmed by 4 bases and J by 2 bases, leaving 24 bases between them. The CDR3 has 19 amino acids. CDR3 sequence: CASSSNRPGALYCNQPQHF. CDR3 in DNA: TGTGCCAGCAGTTCCAACCGACCGGGAGCCCTTTATTGCAATCAGCCCCAGCATTTT.

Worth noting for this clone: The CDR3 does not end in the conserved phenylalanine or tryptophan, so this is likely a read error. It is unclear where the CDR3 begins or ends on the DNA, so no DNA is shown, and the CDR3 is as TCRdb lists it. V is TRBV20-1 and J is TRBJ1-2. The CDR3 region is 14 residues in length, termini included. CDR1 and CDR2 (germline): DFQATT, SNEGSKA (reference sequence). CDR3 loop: CSAKTELANYGCTL.

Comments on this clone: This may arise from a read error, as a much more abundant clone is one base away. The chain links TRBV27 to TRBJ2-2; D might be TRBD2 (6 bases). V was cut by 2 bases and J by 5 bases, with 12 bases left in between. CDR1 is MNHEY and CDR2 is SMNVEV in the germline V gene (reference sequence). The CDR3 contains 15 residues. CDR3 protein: CASSLRGAWTGELFF. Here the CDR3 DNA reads TGTGCCAGCAGTTTACGCGGGGCGTGGACCGGGGAGCTGTTTTTT.

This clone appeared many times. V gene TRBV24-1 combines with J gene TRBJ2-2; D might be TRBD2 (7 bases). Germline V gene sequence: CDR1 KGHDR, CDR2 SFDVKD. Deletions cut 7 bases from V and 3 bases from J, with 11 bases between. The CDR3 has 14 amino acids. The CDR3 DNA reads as TGTGCCACCAGCGGGGGGCTTGACACCGGGGAGCTGTTTTTT. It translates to CATSGGLDTGELFF.

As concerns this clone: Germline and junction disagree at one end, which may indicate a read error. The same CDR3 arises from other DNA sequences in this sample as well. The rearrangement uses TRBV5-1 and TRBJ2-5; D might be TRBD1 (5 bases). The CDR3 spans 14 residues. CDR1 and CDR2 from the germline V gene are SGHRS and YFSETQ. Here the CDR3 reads CASSYRSGPETQYF. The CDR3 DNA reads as TGCGCCAGCAGCTACCGGTCAGGGCCAGAGACTCAGTACTTC.

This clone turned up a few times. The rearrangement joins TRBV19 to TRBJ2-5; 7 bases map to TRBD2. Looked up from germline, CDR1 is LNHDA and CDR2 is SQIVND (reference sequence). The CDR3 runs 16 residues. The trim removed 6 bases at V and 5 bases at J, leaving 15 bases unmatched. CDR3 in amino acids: CASRRSSREIVETQYF. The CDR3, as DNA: TGTGCCAGTAGACGGTCTTCGCGGGAGATTGTGGAGACCCAGTACTTC.